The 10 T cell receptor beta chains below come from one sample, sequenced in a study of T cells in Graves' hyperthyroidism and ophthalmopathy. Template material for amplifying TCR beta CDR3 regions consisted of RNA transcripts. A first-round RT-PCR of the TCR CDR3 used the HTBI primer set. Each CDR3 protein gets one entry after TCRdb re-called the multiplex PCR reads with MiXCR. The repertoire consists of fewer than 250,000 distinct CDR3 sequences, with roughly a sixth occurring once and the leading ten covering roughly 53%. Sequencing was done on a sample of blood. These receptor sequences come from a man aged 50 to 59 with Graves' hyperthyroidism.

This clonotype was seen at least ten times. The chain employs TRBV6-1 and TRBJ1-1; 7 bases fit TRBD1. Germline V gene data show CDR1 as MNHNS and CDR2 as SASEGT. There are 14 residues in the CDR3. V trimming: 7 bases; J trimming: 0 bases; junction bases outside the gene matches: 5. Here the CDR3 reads CASNFRGVNTEAFF. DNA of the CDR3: TGTGCCAGCAATTTCAGGGGGGTGAACACTGAAGCTTTCTTT.

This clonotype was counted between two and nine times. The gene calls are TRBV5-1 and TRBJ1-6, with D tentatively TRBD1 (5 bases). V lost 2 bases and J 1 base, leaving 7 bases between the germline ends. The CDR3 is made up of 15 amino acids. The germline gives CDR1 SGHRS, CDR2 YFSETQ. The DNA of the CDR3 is TGCGCCAGCAGCTTCACAGGATCCTATAATTCACCCCTCCACTTT. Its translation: CASSFTGSYNSPLHF.

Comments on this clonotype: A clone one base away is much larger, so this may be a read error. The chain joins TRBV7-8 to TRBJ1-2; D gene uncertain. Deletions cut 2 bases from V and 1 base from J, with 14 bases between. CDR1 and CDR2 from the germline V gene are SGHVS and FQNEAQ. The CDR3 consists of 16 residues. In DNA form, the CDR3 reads TGTGCCAGCAGCTTAAACGTTCACAGCTATAACTATGGCTACACCTTC. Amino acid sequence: CASSLNVHSYNYGYTF.

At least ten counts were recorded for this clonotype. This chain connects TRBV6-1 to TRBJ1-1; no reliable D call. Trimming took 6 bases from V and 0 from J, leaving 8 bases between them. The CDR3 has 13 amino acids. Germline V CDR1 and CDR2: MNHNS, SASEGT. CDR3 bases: TGTGCCAGCAGACAGACAATGAACACTGAAGCTTTCTTT. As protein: CASRQTMNTEAFF.

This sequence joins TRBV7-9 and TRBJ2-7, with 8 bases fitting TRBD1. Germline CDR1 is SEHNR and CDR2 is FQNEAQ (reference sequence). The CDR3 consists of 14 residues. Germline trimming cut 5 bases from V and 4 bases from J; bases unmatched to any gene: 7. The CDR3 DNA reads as TGTGCCAGCAGCCACACGAACAGGGGGTACGAGCAGTACTTC. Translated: CASSHTNRGYEQYF.

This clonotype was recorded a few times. DNA for the CDR3: TGTGCCAGCAGCTCCGGGACAGGGAGGTTAGCGCAGTATTTT. Translated, it gives CASSSGTGRLAQYF. The V gene is TRBV11-3, the J gene TRBJ2-3, with 9 bases lining up with TRBD1. CDR1 is SGHNT and CDR2 is YENEEA in the germline V gene. The ends lost 4 bases at V and 10 bases at J; junction bases unmatched: 9. This CDR3 spans 14 amino acids.

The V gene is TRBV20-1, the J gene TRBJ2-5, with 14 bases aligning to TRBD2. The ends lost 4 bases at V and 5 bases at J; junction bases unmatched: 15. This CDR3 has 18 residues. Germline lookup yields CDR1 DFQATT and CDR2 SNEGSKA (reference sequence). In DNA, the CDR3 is TGCAGTGCTAAACGACCGGGACTAGCGGGAGAGTGGGTCGAGACCCAGTACTTC. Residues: CSAKRPGLAGEWVETQYF.

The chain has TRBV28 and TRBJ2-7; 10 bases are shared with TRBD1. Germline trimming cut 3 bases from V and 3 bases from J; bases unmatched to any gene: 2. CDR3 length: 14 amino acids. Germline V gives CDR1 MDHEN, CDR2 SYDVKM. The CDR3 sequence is CASSFRDRGYEQYF. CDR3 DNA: TGTGCCAGCAGTTTCCGGGACAGGGGCTACGAGCAGTACTTC.

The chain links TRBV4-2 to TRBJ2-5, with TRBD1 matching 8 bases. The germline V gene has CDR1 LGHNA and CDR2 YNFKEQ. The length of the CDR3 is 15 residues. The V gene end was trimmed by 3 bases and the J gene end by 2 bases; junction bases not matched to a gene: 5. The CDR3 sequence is CASSQTGANQETQYF. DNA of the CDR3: TGTGCCAGCAGCCAGACAGGGGCCAATCAAGAGACCCAGTACTTC.

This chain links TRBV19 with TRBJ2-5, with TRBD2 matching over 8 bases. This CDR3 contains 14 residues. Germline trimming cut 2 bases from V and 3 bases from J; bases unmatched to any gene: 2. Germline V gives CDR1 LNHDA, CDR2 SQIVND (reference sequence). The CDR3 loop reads CASSISLAEETQYF. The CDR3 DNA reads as TGTGCCAGTAGTATATCACTAGCGGAAGAGACCCAGTACTTC.